The entry below describes one T cell receptor beta chain. Possible read error: a much larger clone is one base away. The CDR3 runs to 15 residues. Trimming shortened V by 8 bases and J by 2 bases, and 17 bases separated the two germline ends. CDR1 is MRHNA, CDR2 SNTAGT, per germline. Production of TCR beta cDNA used 500 ng total RNA together with a constant-region primer. Three nested multiplex PCR rounds of slightly modified ARM-PCR generated TCR beta libraries. Running nine to ten cycles apiece, the first two PCR rounds relied on TRBV1-TRBV30 forward primers together with a C-beta reverse primer. TCRdb re-called the multiplex PCR reads through MiXCR, storing one row per CDR3 protein. Of 150,000 to 200,000 distinct CDR3 sequences listed, 85% were seen once; the top ten hold less than 20%. The roughly 19-32 mg bulk tissue piece was not sorted before simultaneous RNA and DNA extraction. This sample stems from a study of tumor-infiltrating lymphocytes in primary liver carcinoma.

The rearrangement uses TRBV6-4 and TRBJ2-3, with a weak D call TRBD2 (5 bases). The receptor's source is a man aged 35 to 55 with primary liver carcinoma and hepatitis B virus infection. Specimen: tumor tissue from primary liver carcinoma. CDR3 coding DNA: TGTGCCAGCTCCTCCGGGATTAGCCACACAGATACGCAGTATTTT. This encodes CASSSGISHTDTQYF.